This is a list of T cell receptor beta chains from one sample in a study of CD8 T cells in Susac syndrome. TCRdb reanalysed the immunoSEQ multiplex PCR reads using MiXCR and keeps one entry per CDR3 protein. The sample lists about 250,000 distinct CDR3 sequences, around 95% occurring once. The sample taken for sequencing was CD4+ T cells from PBMCs. Receptors originate from a human donor with multiple sclerosis. The CDR3 runs from the conserved cysteine through the conserved F or W. A D gene is named only where the DNA matches it firmly. Size values are once, few and many counts, or a class for expanded clones, and some rows have none.

d_gene,v_gene,abundance,j_gene,CDR3nt,CDR3aa
-,TRBV12-3/TRBV12-4,-,TRBJ2-3,TGTGCCAGCACCGTGGATGAGGATACGCAGTATTTT,CASTVDEDTQYF
-,TRBV10-1,-,TRBJ2-7,TGCGCCAGCAGTGACCCCTCAGGGGACGAGCAGTACTTC,CASSDPSGDEQYF
-,TRBV3-1,once,TRBJ2-3,TGTGCCAGCAGCCACATTTTTTCCGATACGCAGTATTTT,CASSHIFSDTQYF
-,TRBV6-6,once,TRBJ1-4,TGTGCCAGCAGTCCCTCAGACCGGGAAAAACTGTTTTTT,CASSPSDREKLFF
-,TRBV5-1,few,TRBJ2-2,TGTGCCAGCAGCTTGGCCTCGAACACCGGGGAGCTGTTTTTT,CASSLASNTGELFF
TRBD1,TRBV15,-,TRBJ1-5,TGTGCCACCAGAAGAGAGACAGGGGTTACGAATCAGCCCCAGCATTTT,CATRRETGVTNQPQHF
-,TRBV12-3/TRBV12-4,once,TRBJ2-3,TGTGCCAGCAGTTTCAATGGGGGGCAGGATACGCAGTATTTT,CASSFNGGQDTQYF
-,TRBV27,-,TRBJ1-4,TGTGCCAGCAGTTTATTTCCCCAGGGGAATGAAAAACTGTTTTTT,CASSLFPQGNEKLFF
-,TRBV7-2,-,TRBJ2-3,TGTGCCAGCAGCGCCCTGCGAGGGTATACGCAGTATTTT,CASSALRGYTQYF
-,TRBV18,-,TRBJ2-5,TGTGCCAGCTCACCACTCTCCGGGGCCAAGGAGACCCAGTACTTC,CASSPLSGAKETQYF
-,TRBV7-2,-,TRBJ1-2,TGTGCCAGCAGCTTAGGAGGGTACAGAAGGAACTATGGCTACACCTTC,CASSLGGYRRNYGYTF
TRBD1,TRBV6-2/TRBV6-3,-,TRBJ2-1,TGTGCCAGCACTAAGGGACAGGGTAACAATGAGCAGTTCTTC,CASTKGQGNNEQFF
-,TRBV28,-,TRBJ2-5,TGTGCCAGCAGTTTTCAACAAGTACAAGAGACCCAGTACTTC,CASSFQQVQETQYF
TRBD2,TRBV9,-,TRBJ2-1,TGTGCCAGCAGCGTAGCTACATGGAGACCGGGACTACCTAACAATGAGCAGTTCTTC,CASSVATWRPGLPNNEQFF
TRBD2,TRBV5-1,-,TRBJ2-3,TGCGCCAGCAGCCTCGAGCGGGGGGACACAGATACGCAGTATTTT,CASSLERGDTDTQYF
-,TRBV30,-,TRBJ1-1,TGTGCCTGGAGTGTCGGAACAACACTGAAGCTTAAAGCTTTCTTT,CAWSVGTTLKLKAFF
-,TRBV9,once,TRBJ1-1,TGTGCCAGCAGCGTAGATCAGGGAAGGAACACTGAAGCTTTCTTT,CASSVDQGRNTEAFF
TRBD2,TRBV29-1,-,TRBJ2-1,TGCAGCCGCGGGGGGAGTAACAATGAGCAGTTCTTC,CSRGGSNNEQFF
TRBD1,TRBV4-2,-,TRBJ1-3,TGTGCCAGCAGCCGCAGGGGGCTTAATGGAAACACCATATATTTT,CASSRRGLNGNTIYF
-,TRBV12-3/TRBV12-4,-,TRBJ2-2,TGTGCCAGCAGTCCGTCGTCGAGGGCGCGAACCGGGGAGCTGTTTTTT,CASSPSSRARTGELFF
-,TRBV7-9,-,TRBJ1-1,TGTGCCAGCAGTGTCGGGTCTGAAGCTTTCTTT,CASSVGSEAFF
-,TRBV5-1,-,TRBJ1-1,TGCGCCAGCAGCTCAGACACGATTTCGGCTTTCTTT,CASSSDTISAFF
TRBD1,TRBV6-6,few,TRBJ2-7,TGTGCCAGCACCAGGACAGGGTTAGTCTACGAGCAGTACTTC,CASTRTGLVYEQYF
-,TRBV7-2,-,TRBJ1-1,TGTGCCAGCAGCTTACAGGCGGGGTTGAACACTGAAGCTTTCTTT,CASSLQAGLNTEAFF
-,TRBV30,-,TRBJ2-4,TGTGCCTGGAGTTTTTTTAAAAACATTCAGTACTTC,CAWSFFKNIQYF
-,TRBV6-1,-,TRBJ2-7,TGTGCCAGAAGCCCGTTTGGGGACGAGCAGTACTTC,CARSPFGDEQYF
-,TRBV27,-,TRBJ1-5,TGTGCCAGCAGTTTAAGGGGTGCGCTGGGGGGGGAACAGCCCCAGCATTTT,CASSLRGALGGEQPQHF
TRBD1,TRBV28,-,TRBJ1-5,TGTGCCAGCAAGTTTTCGGACAGGGGCAATCAGCCCCAGCATTTT,CASKFSDRGNQPQHF
-,TRBV11-2,once,TRBJ2-2,TGTGCCAGCAGCTTAGCGCCTCGAGTGGGGGAGCTGTTTTTT,CASSLAPRVGELFF
-,TRBV7-2,-,TRBJ1-1,TGTGCCAGCAGCTTCCCGGGCAGGGCTGCTTTCTTT,CASSFPGRAAFF
-,TRBV4-1,-,TRBJ1-1,TGCGCCAGCAGCCAAGGCCATCGGGGGGGCGGCACTGAAGCTTTCTTT,CASSQGHRGGGTEAFF
-,TRBV12-3/TRBV12-4,-,TRBJ2-7,TGTGCCAGCAGTGCCCCGGGGCAGGGCTACGAGCAGTACTTC,CASSAPGQGYEQYF
TRBD2,TRBV29-1,-,TRBJ2-1,TGCAGCGTTGGTCCTAGCGGATACAATGAGCAGTTCTTC,CSVGPSGYNEQFF
TRBD1,TRBV5-1,once,TRBJ2-5,TGCGCCAGCAGTCCCGGGACAGGTGTTCAAGAGACCCAGTACTTC,CASSPGTGVQETQYF
-,TRBV30,-,TRBJ2-1,TGTGCCTGGAGTGTGATCTCCTACAATGAGCAGTTCTTC,CAWSVISYNEQFF
TRBD1,TRBV27,-,TRBJ2-4,TGTGCCAGCAGATCCGACAGGGAGTACATTCAGTACTTC,CASRSDREYIQYF
TRBD1,TRBV5-6,-,TRBJ2-3,TGTGCCAGCAGCAGACCCGGGACAGAGACCAATACGCAGTATTTT,CASSRPGTETNTQYF
-,TRBV29-1,-,TRBJ2-3,TGCAGCGTTGAAGTAGCGGGCACAGATACGCAGTATTTT,CSVEVAGTDTQYF
-,TRBV4-2,-,TRBJ1-5,TGTGCCAGCAGCCAAGATCAGAGTAGCAATCAGCCCCAGCATTTT,CASSQDQSSNQPQHF
-,TRBV19,-,TRBJ1-5,TGTGCCAGTAGTTCCCCGCCCTCGGGGGGTAGCAATCAGCCCCAGCATTTT,CASSSPPSGGSNQPQHF
TRBD1,TRBV30,-,TRBJ1-2,TGTGCCTGGAGACAGGGGGGCTACACCTTC,CAWRQGGYTF
TRBD1,TRBV7-9,-,TRBJ2-7,TGTGCCAGCAGCCCTAGGCGGACAGGGCCCGAGCAGTACTTC,CASSPRRTGPEQYF
-,TRBV28,-,TRBJ2-2,TGTGCCAGCAGTACTTCAGGGGTTGGCACCGGGGAGCTGTTTTTT,CASSTSGVGTGELFF
TRBD1,TRBV5-1,once,TRBJ1-6,TGCGCCAGCAGCTTCGGGACAGACTCACCCCTCCACTTT,CASSFGTDSPLHF
-,TRBV6-6,-,TRBJ1-1,TGTGCCAGCACCGAGGACACTGAAGCTTTCTTT,CASTEDTEAFF
-,TRBV24-1,-,TRBJ2-3,-,CATSVPGRDDTQYF
-,TRBV11-3,-,TRBJ2-6,TGTGCCAGCAGCTTAGGGTGGGCTGGGGCCAACGTCCTGACTTTC,CASSLGWAGANVLTF
TRBD1,TRBV12-3/TRBV12-4,-,TRBJ1-5,TGTGCCAGCAGTTTTACGGACAGGGAGCATCAGCCCCAGCATTTT,CASSFTDREHQPQHF
TRBD2,TRBV3-1,-,TRBJ2-2,TGTGCCAGCAGCCCCCCGGCGGGACTAGCGGGACATGGCACCGGGGAGCTGTTTTTT,CASSPPAGLAGHGTGELFF
TRBD1,TRBV20-1,-,TRBJ2-1,TGCAGTGCTGGCACAGGGGTGGGCTCCTACAATGAGCAGTTCTTC,CSAGTGVGSYNEQFF
-,TRBV18,-,TRBJ2-1,TGTGCCAGCTCACCACGCACTGAGCAGTTCTTC,CASSPRTEQFF
-,TRBV7-9,-,TRBJ2-1,TGTGCCAGCAGCTTCTTTTCCCAGGGGCGGAGGGGTGAGCAGTTCTTC,CASSFFSQGRRGEQFF
TRBD2,TRBV9,-,TRBJ2-3,TGTGCCAGCAGCGCACTAGCGGGTGGAACGACAGATACGCAGTATTTT,CASSALAGGTTDTQYF
TRBD1,TRBV5-6,-,TRBJ1-1,TGTGCCAGCAGCTTGACGGGAGGGGGCCTGGAAGCTTTCTTT,CASSLTGGGLEAFF
TRBD2,TRBV4-1,-,TRBJ2-5,TGCGCCAGCAGCGCTCCGGGTAGGACTAGCGGGAGTTTGGAGACCCAGTACTTC,CASSAPGRTSGSLETQYF
-,TRBV5-1,-,TRBJ2-2,TGCGCCAGCAGTACGCGGGCTAGCAGAAACACCGGGGAGCTGTTTTTT,CASSTRASRNTGELFF
TRBD2,TRBV7-3,-,TRBJ2-5,TGTGCCAGCAGCTCGATAGCGGGGGAGCAAGAGACCCAGTACTTC,CASSSIAGEQETQYF